This passage covers 7 T cell receptor beta chains from one sample sequenced in a study of shared clonotypes between healthy human individuals. Data came from immunoSEQ multiplex PCR; TCRdb stores just in-frame clones and leaves some out. The data show fewer than 3 million clones, less than 95% seen once. Specimen: naive CD4+ T cells from PBMCs. Subset in this sample: CD45RA+ positively selected. These receptors were collected from a man aged 18 to 29 in good health. Some clones in this sample may be carry-over from other donors' samples.

The chain links TRBV2 to TRBJ2-7, with D uncertain. The V gene's germline CDR1 is SNHLY and CDR2 FYNNEI. This CDR3 comprises 12 residues. With 11 bases removed from V and 7 bases from J, the gap between germline ends came to 18 bases. Here the CDR3 DNA reads TGTGCCCGTGGAGCCACCTCGAGGGAGCAGTACTTC. Its translation is CARGATSREQYF.

This sequence joins TRBV6-5 and TRBJ2-7; 7 nucleotides align to TRBD1. The CDR3 is made up of 14 amino acids. Trimming took 4 bases from V and 4 from J; bases not matched to a gene: 7. Germline CDR1 and CDR2: MNHEY and SVGAGI. This chain's CDR3 is CASSLKDRNYEQYF. The CDR3 coding sequence is TGTGCCAGCAGTTTAAAGGACAGGAATTACGAGCAGTACTTC.

This sequence joins TRBV6-1 and TRBJ1-2; possible D gene TRBD1, 6 bases. CDR3 size: 15 residues. The germline V and J ends were trimmed by 4 bases and 5 bases, with 17 bases remaining between them. From germline, CDR1 is MNHNS and CDR2 SASEGT. The CDR3 DNA is TGTGCCAGCAGTGGCCTCTCAGGGGCAGGGTATGGCTACACCTTC. It encodes CASSGLSGAGYGYTF.

The rearrangement links TRBV7-2 to TRBJ1-1, with a weak D call TRBD1 (5 bases). Deletions cut 5 bases from V and 1 base from J, with 20 bases between. This CDR3 is 17 amino acids long. Germline V gives CDR1 SGHTA, CDR2 FQGNSA. CDR3 region: CASSQWGGVEPNTEAFF. The CDR3 DNA follows: TGTGCCAGCAGCCAGTGGGGGGGAGTGGAACCGAACACTGAAGCTTTCTTT. The full variable domain, rest sourced from reference TRBV7-2 and TRBJ1-1, is GAGVSQSPSNKVTEKGKDVELRCDPISGHTALYWYRQSLGQGLEFLIYFQGNSAPDKSGLPSDRFSAERTGGSVSTLTIQRTQQEDSAVYLCASSQWGGVEPNTEAFFGQGTRLTVV.

CDR3 residues: CASSQDTDRGYTEAFF. DNA for the CDR3: TGTGCCAGCAGCCAAGATACGGACAGGGGTTACACTGAAGCTTTCTTT. This sequence joins TRBV4-2 and TRBJ1-1; TRBD1 matches 9 bases. The CDR3 spans 16 residues. Per germline, CDR1 LGHNA and CDR2 YNFKEQ. V shed 0 bases, J shed 3 bases, and the junction held 5 bases outside the gene matches.

In its sample, this clone was seen once. In the same sample, other DNA sequences code for this CDR3. V gene TRBV5-1 combines with J gene TRBJ2-1; D uncertain. The CDR3 is made up of 16 amino acids. Trimming left V 0 bases short and J 0 bases short, with 10 bases between. In germline, CDR1 is SGHRS, CDR2 YFSETQ. Written as DNA, the CDR3 is TGCGCCAGCAGCTTGGCTCCAGGTAGCTCCTACAATGAGCAGTTCTTC. It encodes CASSLAPGSSYNEQFF. Combining the CDR3 with reference TRBV5-1 and TRBJ2-1 gives the whole variable domain KAGVTQTPRYLIKTRGQQVTLSCSPISGHRSVSWYQQTPGQGLQFLFEYFSETQRNKGNFPGRFSGRQFSNSRSEMNVSTLELGDSALYLCASSLAPGSSYNEQFFGPGTRLTVL.

The chain uses TRBV11-3 and TRBJ2-5, with TRBD1 identical over 8 bases. The CDR3 is 16 amino acids. CDR1 is SGHNT, CDR2 YENEEA, per germline. After removal of 5 bases from V and 4 bases from J, the junction contained 12 bases not matched to a gene. The DNA for the CDR3 is TGTGCCAGCAGCCCCTGGGGCAGGGGGCAGAGAGAGACCCAGTACTTC. Amino acid sequence: CASSPWGRGQRETQYF.